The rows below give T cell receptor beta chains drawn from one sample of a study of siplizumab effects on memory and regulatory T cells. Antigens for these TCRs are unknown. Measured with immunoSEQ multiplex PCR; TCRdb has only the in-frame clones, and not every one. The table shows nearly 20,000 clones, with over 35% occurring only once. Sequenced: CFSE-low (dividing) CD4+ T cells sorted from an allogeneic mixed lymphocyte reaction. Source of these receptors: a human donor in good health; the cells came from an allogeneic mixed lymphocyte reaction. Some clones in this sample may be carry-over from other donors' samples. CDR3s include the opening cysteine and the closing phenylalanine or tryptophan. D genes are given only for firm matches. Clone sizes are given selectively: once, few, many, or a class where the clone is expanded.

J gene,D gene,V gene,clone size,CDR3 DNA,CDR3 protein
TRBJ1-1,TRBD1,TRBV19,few,TGTGCCAGTAGTATCTACAGGGGCAACACTGAAGCTTTCTTT,CASSIYRGNTEAFF
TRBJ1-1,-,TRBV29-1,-,TGCAGCGTTGTAAAGGTGGCAGCGGTGAACACTGAAGCTTTCTTT,CSVVKVAAVNTEAFF
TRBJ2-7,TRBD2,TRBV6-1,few,TGTGCCAGCAGTGAACGAGTTCTAGCGGGATCCGAGCAGTACTTC,CASSERVLAGSEQYF
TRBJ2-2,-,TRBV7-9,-,TGTGCCAGCAGCTTAGGCCGAGGGGAGCTGTTTTTT,CASSLGRGELFF
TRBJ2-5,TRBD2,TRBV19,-,TGTGCCAGTAGCGGACTAGCGCACGCGGGGGCCCAGTACTTC,CASSGLAHAGAQYF
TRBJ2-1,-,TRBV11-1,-,-,CASSFGQGAGFF
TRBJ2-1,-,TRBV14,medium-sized,TGTGCCAGCAGCCCGATTAATTACAATGAGCAGTTCTTC,CASSPINYNEQFF
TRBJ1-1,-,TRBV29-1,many,TGCAGAGGGGTGTGGGGGCAAGCTGAAGCTTTCTTT,CRGVWGQAEAFF
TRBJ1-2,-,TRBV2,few,TGTGCCAGCGGGGGGCTTGTCGGCTACACCTTC,CASGGLVGYTF
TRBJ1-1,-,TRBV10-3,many,TGTGCCATCAAGGGGGGAGGGAACACTGAAGCTTTCTTT,CAIKGGGNTEAFF
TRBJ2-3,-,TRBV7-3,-,TGTGCCAGCAGCTTAAGTTTGGGAGATACGCAGTATTTT,CASSLSLGDTQYF
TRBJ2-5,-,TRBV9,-,TGTGCCAGCAGCGTAGGGTACTCACGGGGACTCCAAGGAAGCCAGTACTTC,CASSVGYSRGLQGSQYF
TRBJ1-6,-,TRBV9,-,TGTGCCAGCAGCGTAGGCCCCAGCAATTCACCCCTCCACTTT,CASSVGPSNSPLHF
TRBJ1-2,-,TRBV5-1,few,TGCGCCAGCAGCTTGGTTGGGGCCCCCGGCGGCTACACCTTC,CASSLVGAPGGYTF
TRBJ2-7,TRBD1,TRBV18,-,TGTGCCAGCTCATCCACGACAGGGGTGTGGGAGCAGTACTTC,CASSSTTGVWEQYF
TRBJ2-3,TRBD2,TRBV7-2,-,TGTGCCAGCAGTTCACTAGCGGGGGGGTGGGATACGCAGTATTTT,CASSSLAGGWDTQYF
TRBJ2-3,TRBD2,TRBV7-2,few,TGTGCCAGCAGCTTTGCGGGGGGAGATACGCAGTATTTT,CASSFAGGDTQYF
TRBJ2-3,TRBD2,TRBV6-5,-,TGTGCCAGCAGTTACTCGGTCGGGGGGGCGGATACGCAGTATTTT,CASSYSVGGADTQYF
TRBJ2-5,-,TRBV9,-,TGTGCCAGCAGCGTAGGAACTCCCCAAGGAGAGACCCAGTACTTC,CASSVGTPQGETQYF
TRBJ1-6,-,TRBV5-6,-,TGTGCCAGCAGCGACTGGACAAGGGACAATTCACCCCTCCACTTT,CASSDWTRDNSPLHF
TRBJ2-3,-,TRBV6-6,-,TGTGCCAGCCGGGGGAGCGGTACAGATACGCAGTATTTT,CASRGSGTDTQYF
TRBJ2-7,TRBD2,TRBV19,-,TGTGCCAGTAGTACGACCGGGACTAGCGGATCCTACGAGCAGTACTTC,CASSTTGTSGSYEQYF
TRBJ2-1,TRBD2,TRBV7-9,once,TGTGCCAGCAGCTTCCCGGGACTAGCGGTGTACAATGAGCAGTTCTTC,CASSFPGLAVYNEQFF
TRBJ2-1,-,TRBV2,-,TGTGCCAGCATGCGGGCAAAGGGCTTCTACAATGAGCAGTTCTTC,CASMRAKGFYNEQFF
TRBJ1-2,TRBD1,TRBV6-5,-,TGTGCCAGCAGTTACTTGGGACAGGGGGAATATGGCTACACCTTC,CASSYLGQGEYGYTF
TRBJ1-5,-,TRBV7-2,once,TGTGCCAGCAGCCCCAGGCGGGGGCTACAGCCCCAGCATTTT,CASSPRRGLQPQHF
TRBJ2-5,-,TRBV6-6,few,TGTGCCAGCAGTTATTCGAGGCTGGTAGGAGAGACCCAGTACTTC,CASSYSRLVGETQYF
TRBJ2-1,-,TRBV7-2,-,TGTGCCAGCAGCCTCGGGAGTTGGTCCTACAATGAGCAGTTCTTC,CASSLGSWSYNEQFF
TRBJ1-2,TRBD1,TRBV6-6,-,TGTGCCGGGGGGACAGGAACTGGCTACACCTTC,CAGGTGTGYTF
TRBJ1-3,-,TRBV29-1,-,TGCAGCGTTTTGTCGGGGTTTGGAAACACCATATATTTT,CSVLSGFGNTIYF
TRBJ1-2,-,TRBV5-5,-,TGTGCCAGCAGCTTGGAAGGCAGCCTAAACTATGGCTACACCTTC,CASSLEGSLNYGYTF
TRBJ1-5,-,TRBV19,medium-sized,TGTGCCAGTAGTTGGGCAGTCAATCAGCCCCAGCATTTT,CASSWAVNQPQHF
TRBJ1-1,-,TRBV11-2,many,TGTGCCAGCAGCTTAGGTTTGGTGGGCACTGAAGCTTTCTTT,CASSLGLVGTEAFF
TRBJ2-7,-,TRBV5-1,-,TGCGCCAGCAGCCCCCCAATTCCGGTTCACGAGCAGTACTTC,CASSPPIPVHEQYF
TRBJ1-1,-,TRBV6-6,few,TGTGCCAGCAGCCCCCAATTGCGAGGGTTAAGGGAAGCTTTCTTT,CASSPQLRGLREAFF
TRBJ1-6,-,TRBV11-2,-,TGTGCCAGCAGGCACCCAGGGGCCAATTCACCCCTCCACTTT,CASRHPGANSPLHF
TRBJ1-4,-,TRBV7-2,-,TGTGCCAGCAGCTTACGGGCAGGGAATAATGAAAAACTGTTTTTT,CASSLRAGNNEKLFF
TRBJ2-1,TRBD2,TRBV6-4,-,TGTGCCAGCAGTGCCGGGACTAGCGGGAGGGGCAATGAGCAGTTCTTC,CASSAGTSGRGNEQFF
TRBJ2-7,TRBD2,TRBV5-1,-,TGCGCCAGCAGCTTGGTACTAGCGGGGGACTACGAGCAGTACTTC,CASSLVLAGDYEQYF
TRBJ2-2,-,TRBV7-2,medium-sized,TGTGCCAGCAGCTTGCTAGTGTCTGTCGGGGAGCTGTTTTTT,CASSLLVSVGELFF
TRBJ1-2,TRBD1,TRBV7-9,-,TGTGCCAGCAGCCGGACAGGGGTGGGCTATGGCTACACCTTC,CASSRTGVGYGYTF
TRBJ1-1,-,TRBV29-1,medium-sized,TGCAGCGCGCGGATAGAGAACACTGAAGCTTTCTTT,CSARIENTEAFF
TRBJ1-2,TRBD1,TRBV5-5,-,TGTGCCAGCAGCTTGGGGTGGGGAACAGGGGTACATGGCTACACCTTC,CASSLGWGTGVHGYTF
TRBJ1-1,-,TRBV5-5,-,TGTGCCAGCAGGATTCTACCGAACACTGAAGCTTTCTTT,CASRILPNTEAFF
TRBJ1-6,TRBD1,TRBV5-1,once,TGCGCCAGCAGCTTAACCTGGACAGGCGGTTCCGATTCACCCCTCCACTTT,CASSLTWTGGSDSPLHF
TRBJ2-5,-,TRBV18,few,TGTGCCAGCTCACCGGGAAGGGTGAGTGGAGAGACCCAGTACTTC,CASSPGRVSGETQYF
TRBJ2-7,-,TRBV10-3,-,TGTGCCATCAGTGACTCCGGGACGCAAACCTACGAGCAGTACTTC,CAISDSGTQTYEQYF
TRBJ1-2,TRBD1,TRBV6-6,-,TGTGCCAGCAGCCCGGACAGGGGATTGGGCTACACCTTC,CASSPDRGLGYTF
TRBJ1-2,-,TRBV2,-,TGTGCCAGCAGTCAGTCGGTCTATGGCTACACCTTC,CASSQSVYGYTF